This T cell receptor (beta chain) came from a study of OX40 agonist ivuxolimab in advanced cancers. For the wider study: Ivuxolimab was an agonistic, fully human IgG2 monoclonal antibody directed against OX40 (CD134), a costimulatory receptor. Partial responses occurred in three dose-escalation patients, of whom one had hepatocellular carcinoma and two had cutaneous melanoma. The purpose of peripheral TCRbeta sequencing was to test whether ivuxolimab changed TCR sequence diversity and led to clonal T-cell expansion. Among the roughly 52 dose-escalation patients, approximately 20 had hepatocellular carcinoma, around 15 melanoma, 9 renal cell carcinoma and 9 head and neck cancer. Patients were allowed to have had prior anti-PD-1, anti-PD-L1 or anti-CTLA-4 therapy, and roughly 40% of the dose-escalation patients had been treated with checkpoint inhibitors. A male proportion of roughly 80% and a mean age of approximately 60 years, ranging from roughly 20 to 80, were recorded for the dose-escalation cohort. The paper covers the monotherapy dose-escalation part of the phase I ivuxolimab trial, which included N ≈ 50 patients. Intravenous ivuxolimab was administered to patients every 2 weeks at six dose levels: 0.01, 0.1, 0.3, 1.5, 3 and 10 mg/kg.

The trial excluded patients who had a history of autoimmune disease or who were on systemic immunosuppression. Peripheral blood for TCR sequencing was collected from all dose cohorts at baseline, on cycle 4 day 1, and on cycle 7 day 1. The samples were drawn from a first-in-human, open-label, multicenter phase I dose-escalation trial of ivuxolimab. The trial enrolled adults with locally advanced or metastatic head and neck squamous cell, hepatocellular, melanoma or renal cell carcinoma. Before TCR sequencing, CD4+ T cells and CD8+ T cells from peripheral blood were sorted into separate populations. Genomic DNA was isolated from the sorted cells so that the TCRbeta CDR3 region could be sequenced. The immunoSEQ Assay was used for sequencing of TCRbeta CDR3 regions. In its TCRdb copy, this immuneACCESS table keeps in-frame sequences only and misses some clones. Where compared with another copy, unresolved V genes explain less than half of these, and the others have no known cause. This sample gives tens of thousands of clones in total; just under 90% of them show up just once. Roughly 25% of the sample belongs to the ten largest clones.

V sheds 4 bases and J sheds 10 bases, leaving 17 bases between their ends. CDR1 and CDR2 (SGHAT, FQNNGV) derive from the germline V gene. Measured from the cysteine to the phenylalanine, the CDR3 is 14 residues long. Only CDR3 DNA is held: 42 bases, read in frame from base 1. The study at large found these results: At doses of 0.1 to 3.0 mg/kg, clonal expansion of both CD4+ and CD8+ T cells in blood was seen between baseline and week 6. Partial responders in the 0.1-3.0 mg/kg groups had among the lowest normalized peripheral clonal expansion, especially among CD8+ T cells. The antigen specificity of the clonally expanded peripheral T cells was not determined. After ivuxolimab, CD8+ T cells had more expanded clones than CD4+ T cells on average. Low levels of normalized T-cell clonal expansion were also seen in some patients who did not respond.

Details on this clone: Its recognized antigen is unknown. Base qualities were left out, and no much larger clone turns up one base away.

This specimen was CD4+ or CD8+ T cells sorted from blood, taken in a trial of the OX40 agonist ivuxolimab. The source of this sequence is an adult with an advanced solid tumor such as melanoma, head and neck, liver or kidney cancer. The chain is made from TRBV11-2 and TRBJ2-1; the D gene is perhaps TRBD2, on 6 matching bases. DNA sequence: TGTGCCAGCAGCTCCCCGGGACTGCCCTTGGAGCAGTTCTTC. It is translated as CASSSPGLPLEQFF.